These 27 T cell receptor beta chains were all obtained from the same sample, sequenced in a study of blood T cells in healthy people across ages. Next came a second PCR, run for about 7 to 12 cycles, which used a sample-barcoded 5' primer along with a J-beta primer mix. One entry per CDR3 protein results from TCRdb running MiXCR on the 5' RACE reads. The sample has some 1 million distinct CDR3 sequences, 35% to 55% seen once. Sequencing input: blood. Receptors originate from a woman aged 60-75 years in good health.

The table lists this clonotype with many counts. The J gene is TRBJ2-6, the V gene TRBV11-1, with D perhaps given as TRBD1 or TRBD2 (5 bases each). This CDR3 spans 15 amino acids. Germline V gives CDR1 SGHAT, CDR2 FQDESV (reference sequence). With 1 base removed from V and 3 bases from J, the gap between germline ends came to 7 bases. The CDR3, as DNA: TGTGCCAGCAGCTTAGGGGGGTATGGGGCCAACGTCCTGACTTTC. It codes for CASSLGGYGANVLTF.

The J gene is TRBJ1-1, the V gene TRBV9; TRBD1 might be the D (5 bases). The germline CDR1 and CDR2 sequences are SGDLS and YYNGEE. The length of the CDR3 is 14 residues. V was trimmed by 3 bases and J by 7 bases, leaving 16 bases between them. This CDR3 reads CASSAEWDRGEAFF. The CDR3 DNA is TGTGCCAGCAGCGCCGAGTGGGACCGGGGTGAAGCTTTCTTT.

V usage is TRBV6-1 and J usage is TRBJ2-1; the D is unclear. The germline CDR1 and CDR2 sequences are MNHNS and SASEGT. V gave up 4 bases and J gave up 1 base, with 20 bases separating them. The CDR3 consists of 18 residues. The CDR3: CASSGRRGAQSSYNEQFF. CDR3 in DNA: TGTGCCAGCAGTGGAAGGAGAGGAGCCCAGTCGTCCTACAATGAGCAGTTCTTC.

The V gene is TRBV5-6, the J gene TRBJ2-7, with 10 bases lining up with TRBD1. The germline V gene encodes CDR1 SGHDT and CDR2 YYEEEE. V lost 5 bases, J lost 6 bases, and 11 bases stayed unmatched. This CDR3 spans 15 amino acids. The CDR3 protein is CASSSTGTGVSEQYF. The DNA for the CDR3 is TGTGCCAGCAGTTCGACCGGGACAGGGGTTTCCGAGCAGTACTTC.

The chain combines TRBV20-1 with TRBJ2-1; no firm D call. V shed 5 bases and J shed 8 bases, with 13 bases lying between them. This CDR3 region has 12 residues. Germline loops: CDR1 DFQATT, CDR2 SNEGSKA (reference sequence). In DNA, the CDR3 is TGCAGTGCTCCCAACCTAAGGGATGAGCAGTTCTTC. Protein sequence: CSAPNLRDEQFF.

The rearrangement joins TRBV12-3 or TRBV12-4 to TRBJ1-2, with 7 bases that match TRBD1. With 5 bases clipped from V and 2 bases from J, the junction kept 5 bases outside the gene matches. This CDR3 spans 14 amino acids. The CDR3 region is CASSPGQLNYGYTF. In DNA, the CDR3 is TGTGCCAGCAGTCCGGGACAGCTCAACTATGGCTACACCTTC.

V usage is TRBV7-2 and J usage is TRBJ2-1; D may match TRBD1 or TRBD2 (5 bases each). V shed 5 bases and J shed 4 bases, with 15 bases lying between them. Per germline, CDR1 SGHTA and CDR2 FQGNSA. The CDR3 totals 15 residues. CDR3 amino acids: CASSPGLGAYNEQFF. CDR3 in DNA: TGTGCCAGCAGCCCGGGCCTCGGGGCATACAATGAGCAGTTCTTC.

Notes on this clonotype: At one boundary the junction diverges from the germline segment, which might be a read error. V gene TRBV29-1 combines with J gene TRBJ2-3; D gene unclear. The CDR3 sequence is 12 residues long. CDR1 is SQVTM and CDR2 is ANQGSEA in the germline V gene. The CDR3 region has the DNA TGCAGCGTTGAAACGGGCACAGATACGCGGTATTTT. It encodes CSVETGTDTRYF.

The chain employs TRBV27 and TRBJ1-2, with D tentatively TRBD1 (5 bases). Trimming shortened V by 6 bases and J by 2 bases, and 7 bases separated the two germline ends. CDR1 MNHEY and CDR2 SMNVEV come from the germline V gene (reference sequence). The CDR3 consists of 12 residues. The CDR3 nucleotides are TGTGCCAGCAGCGGACACAACTATGGCTACACCTTC. Its protein is CASSGHNYGYTF.

V gene TRBV20-1 combines with J gene TRBJ2-7; D remains unclear. Looked up from germline, CDR1 is DFQATT and CDR2 is SNEGSKA (reference sequence). There are 12 residues in the CDR3. The V and J ends lost 0 bases and 11 bases respectively, with 14 bases between them. CDR3 protein: CSARDGGRVKYF. CDR3 in DNA: TGCAGTGCTAGAGATGGCGGCAGAGTGAAGTACTTC.

With respect to this clonotype: One end of the junction varies from germline; a read error may be responsible. CDR3 residues: CASSQDLTTNIQYF. In DNA form, the CDR3 reads TGCGCCAGTAGCCAAGATCTTACCACGAACATTCAGTACTTC. V is TRBV4-3 and J is TRBJ2-4; no clear D gene. The germline gives CDR1 LGHNA, CDR2 YSLEER. This CDR3 contains 14 residues.

V is TRBV28 and J is TRBJ1-1; D unresolved. The germline V gene encodes CDR1 MDHEN and CDR2 SYDVKM. Trimming shortened V by 3 bases and J by 2 bases, and 10 bases separated the two germline ends. The CDR3 runs to 14 residues. The CDR3: CASSFRGRNTEAFF. CDR3 in DNA: TGTGCCAGCAGTTTTAGAGGGCGTAACACTGAAGCTTTCTTT.

For this clonotype: This may arise from a read error, as a much more abundant clone is one base away. The CDR3 region is CAGSSPPSTQYF. CDR3 DNA sequence: TGTGCCGGCAGCTCCCCACCTAGTACGCAGTATTTT. V gene TRBV7-8 combines with J gene TRBJ2-3; no clear D gene. This CDR3 region has 12 residues. Looked up from germline, CDR1 is SGHVS and CDR2 is FQNEAQ.

This clonotype was picked up a small number of times. This chain uses TRBV29-1 with TRBJ2-1, with TRBD2 matching over 11 bases. Germline values: CDR1 SQVTM, CDR2 ANQGSEA. The V and J ends lost 5 bases and 6 bases, in that order; junction bases with no gene match: 9. The CDR3 spans 15 residues. CDR3 in amino acids: CSVPTSGRSVNEQFF. CDR3 in DNA: TGCAGCGTTCCCACTAGCGGGAGATCGGTCAATGAGCAGTTCTTC.

This sequence joins TRBV24-1 and TRBJ2-5; 8 nucleotides line up with TRBD2. The J call may be in error: the DNA end matches TRBJ2-7 better. The CDR3 sequence is 14 residues long. Per the germline V gene, CDR1 is KGHDR and CDR2 is SFDVKD. The CDR3 protein is CATSDSGSKSEQYF. CDR3 coding DNA: TGTGCCACCAGTGATAGCGGGAGTAAGTCCGAGCAGTACTTC.

The sample holds a few counts of this clonotype. This rearrangement joins TRBV7-2 to TRBJ2-1; 9 nucleotides match TRBD2. V shed 6 bases and J 9 bases; nucleotides not matched to a gene: 9. From germline, CDR1 is SGHTA and CDR2 FQGNSA. The CDR3 contains 14 residues. The CDR3 DNA sequence: TGTGCCAGCAGTCTTAGCGGGAGTGTCGCTGAGCAGTTCTTC. This gives the protein CASSLSGSVAEQFF.

CDR3 in amino acids: CASSSRSGTNNEQFF. CDR3 nucleotide sequence: TGCGCCAGCAGCTCCCGTTCGGGGACCAACAATGAGCAGTTCTTC. V gene TRBV4-1 combines with J gene TRBJ2-1; D is tentatively TRBD1 or TRBD2 (5 bases each). Germline assignment: CDR1 MGHRA and CDR2 YSYEKL. V gave up 5 bases and J gave up 5 bases, with 16 bases separating them. The CDR3 runs 15 residues.

This clonotype has more than one count but fewer than ten. The chain couples TRBV7-9 to TRBJ2-4; TRBD1 is a possible D gene (6 bases). The end of the DNA fits TRBJ2-7 better, so the J call may be wrong. The CDR3 loop spans 14 amino acids. CDR1 SEHNR and CDR2 FQNEAQ come from the germline V gene (reference sequence). This CDR3 is CASSAPTGSYEQYF. CDR3 DNA sequence: TGTGCCAGCAGCGCCCCGACAGGTTCTTACGAGCAGTACTTC.

The chain uses TRBV27 and TRBJ2-5, with 7 positions matching TRBD1. With V trimmed by 2 bases and J by 11 bases, 14 bases remained unmatched. The CDR3 totals 15 residues. Germline-derived CDR1 and CDR2 are MNHEY and SMNVEV (reference sequence). The CDR3 region is CASSLERQGYNEQYF. DNA for the CDR3: TGTGCCAGCAGTTTAGAGCGACAGGGCTACAATGAGCAGTACTTC.

The chain joins TRBV3-1 to TRBJ2-1; D is tentatively TRBD1 or TRBD2 (5 bases each). CDR3 length: 15 amino acids. From germline, CDR1 is LGHDT and CDR2 YNNKEL (reference sequence). V lost 1 base, J lost 5 bases, and 12 bases lay in between. CDR3 sequence reads: CASSQAGTNNNEQFF. Written as DNA, the CDR3 is TGTGCCAGCAGCCAAGCCGGGACCAACAACAATGAGCAGTTCTTC.

In this sample, this clonotype turned up a few times. The V gene is TRBV29-1, the J gene TRBJ1-2; TRBD1 matches 8 bases. The trim removed 4 bases at V and 7 bases at J, leaving 5 bases unmatched. Germline V gene lookup returns CDR1 SQVTM and CDR2 ANQGSEA. The CDR3 has 12 amino acids. The CDR3 DNA sequence: TGCAGCGTTGTCACAGGGGGTTTTGGCTACACCTTC. This translates into CSVVTGGFGYTF.

The V and J genes are TRBV7-2 and TRBJ2-2, with TRBD2 matching over 12 bases. CDR1 is SGHTA and CDR2 is FQGNSA in the germline V gene. This CDR3 is 15 amino acids long. V dropped 5 bases and J dropped 10; count of bases not matched to a gene: 8. CDR3 nucleotides: TGTGCCAGCAGCCCCGTGTCTAGCGGGAGGGCGGAGCTGTTTTTT. Residues: CASSPVSSGRAELFF. Supplemented by reference TRBV7-2 and TRBJ2-2, the full variable domain reads GAGVSQSPSNKVTEKGKDVELRCDPISGHTALYWYRQSLGQGLEFLIYFQGNSAPDKSGLPSDRFSAERTGGSVSTLTIQRTQQEDSAVYLCASSPVSSGRAELFFGEGSRLTVL.

The chain couples TRBV3-1 to TRBJ2-3; D gene uncertain. Trimming took 3 bases from V and 3 from J, leaving 13 bases between them. CDR3 size: 15 residues. CDR1 and CDR2 from the germline V gene are LGHDT and YNNKEL (reference sequence). CDR3 sequence (DNA): TGTGCCAGCAGCCATACTCCTATGGGGACAGATACGCAGTATTTT. This codes for CASSHTPMGTDTQYF.

The rearrangement uses TRBV20-1 and TRBJ1-2, with 7 bases that match TRBD1. Germline V gives CDR1 DFQATT, CDR2 SNEGSKA (reference sequence). This CDR3 contains 16 residues. The V and J ends lost 6 bases and 4 bases, in that order; junction bases with no gene match: 17. Here the CDR3 DNA reads TGCAGTGCAATCCCTATGGGACAGTTGAGTCTCTATGGCTACACCTTC. Amino acids: CSAIPMGQLSLYGYTF.

J is TRBJ1-1 and V is TRBV2, with D hard to call. V gave up 6 bases and J gave up 0 bases, with 11 bases separating them. Germline-derived CDR1 and CDR2 are SNHLY and FYNNEI. The CDR3 totals 14 residues. The CDR3 sequence: CASSLQRLNTEAFF. In DNA, the CDR3 is TGTGCCAGCAGCTTACAGAGACTGAACACTGAAGCTTTCTTT.

The chain joins TRBV2 to TRBJ2-7; D possibly corresponds to TRBD1 (6 bases). The CDR3 is 12 residues long. From germline, CDR1 is SNHLY and CDR2 FYNNEI. The CDR3 region is CAVRTATYEQYF. The CDR3 nucleotides are TGTGCGGTCAGGACAGCCACCTACGAGCAGTACTTC.

This clonotype occurred a few times. The gene calls are TRBV5-6 and TRBJ2-3, with D maybe TRBD1 (5 bases). V was shortened by 4 bases and J by 4 bases, with 13 bases between the two germline ends. Per the germline V gene, CDR1 is SGHDT and CDR2 is YYEEEE. CDR3 length: 14 residues. The CDR3 sequence is CASSATEESDTQYF. As DNA, the CDR3 is TGTGCCAGCAGCGCGACAGAGGAGTCAGATACGCAGTATTTT.